The clone carrying this TCR beta chain was recorded a few times. Its antigen is not known. The data stem from a study of blood T cells in healthy people across ages. Study summary: Per two T cells, template switching captured roughly one barcoded beta molecule. Broader study findings: One million T cells yielded diversity estimates that were considered underestimates.

A sample-barcoded 5' primer and a J-beta primer mix were used in a second PCR of roughly 7 to 11 cycles. One entry per CDR3 protein, called by TCRdb with MiXCR from the 5' RACE reads. The repertoire holds a few hundred thousand distinct CDR3 sequences, with 27% as singletons. Germline CDR1 and CDR2: MNHEY and SVGEGT. CDR3 length: 13 amino acids. These data are also associated with another study on T cells of mothers and their children. As that report states: Donation was provided by three healthy Caucasian mothers along with their six children. Persisting microchimeric T cell clones went undetected.

The sample consisted of blood. The source is a boy aged 2 to 9 in good health. This chain links TRBV6-2 or TRBV6-3 with TRBJ2-1; the D is unclear. The DNA end is more similar to TRBJ2-7, so the J call may be wrong. The CDR3 DNA reads TGTGCCAGCTCACGAGGTTTCTCCTACGAGCAGTACTTC. This sequence encodes CASSRGFSYEQYF.